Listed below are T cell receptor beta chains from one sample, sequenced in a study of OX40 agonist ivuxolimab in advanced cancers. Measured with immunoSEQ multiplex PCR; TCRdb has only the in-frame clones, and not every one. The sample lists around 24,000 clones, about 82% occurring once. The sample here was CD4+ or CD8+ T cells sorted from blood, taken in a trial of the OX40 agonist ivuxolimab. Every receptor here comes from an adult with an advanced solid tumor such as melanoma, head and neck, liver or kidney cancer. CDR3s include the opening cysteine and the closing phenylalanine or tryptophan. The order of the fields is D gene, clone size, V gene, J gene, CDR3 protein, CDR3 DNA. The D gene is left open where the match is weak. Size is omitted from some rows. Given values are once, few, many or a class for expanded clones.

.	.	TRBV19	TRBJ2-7	CASSIVAATRVEQYF	TGTGCCAGTAGTATAGTGGCGGCGACACGGGTCGAGCAGTACTTC
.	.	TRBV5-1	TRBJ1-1	CASSLGAGADAEAFF	TGCGCCAGCAGCTTGGGGGCGGGCGCCGACGCTGAAGCTTTCTTT
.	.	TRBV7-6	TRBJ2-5	CASSSRLGGDQETQYF	TGTGCCAGCAGCTCACGTCTAGGCGGGGATCAAGAGACCCAGTACTTC
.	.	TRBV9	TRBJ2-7	CASSTSYEQYF	TGTGCCAGCAGCACGTCCTACGAGCAGTACTTC
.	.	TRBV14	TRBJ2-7	CASSQTGTPGYF	TGTGCCAGCAGCCAAACGGGGACCCCCGGGTACTTC
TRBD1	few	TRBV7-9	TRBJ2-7	CASSLVQGAGHEQYF	TGTGCCAGCAGCTTAGTTCAGGGGGCGGGCCACGAGCAGTACTTC
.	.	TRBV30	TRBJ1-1	CAWSLQENTEAFF	TGTGCCTGGAGTTTACAGGAGAACACTGAAGCTTTCTTT
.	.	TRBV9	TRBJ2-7	CASSVGNTEQYF	TGTGCCAGCAGCGTAGGAAACACCGAGCAGTACTTC
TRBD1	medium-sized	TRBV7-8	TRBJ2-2	CASSPGTGKAGELFF	TGTGCCAGCAGCCCCGGGACAGGGAAGGCCGGGGAGCTGTTTTTT
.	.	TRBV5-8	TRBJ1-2	CASSRNLYGYTF	TGTGCCAGCAGCCGAAACTTATATGGCTACACCTTC
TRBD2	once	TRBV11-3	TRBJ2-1	CASSSQAGAYYNEQFF	TGTGCCAGCAGCTCTCAAGCGGGAGCTTACTACAATGAGCAGTTCTTC
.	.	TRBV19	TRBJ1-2	CASSIERWDGYTF	TGTGCCAGTAGTATTGAGCGGTGGGATGGCTACACCTTC
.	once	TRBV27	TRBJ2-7	CASSLGLTYEQYF	TGTGCCAGCAGTCTAGGACTGACCTACGAGCAGTACTTC
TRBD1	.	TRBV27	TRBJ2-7	CASKPGQGIHEQYF	TGTGCCAGCAAGCCGGGACAGGGGATCCACGAGCAGTACTTC
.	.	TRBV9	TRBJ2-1	CASSVVGSGDEQFF	TGTGCCAGCAGCGTGGTTGGGTCGGGGGATGAGCAGTTCTTC
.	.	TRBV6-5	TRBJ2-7	CASSLIPAEQYF	TGTGCCAGCAGTTTGATACCTGCCGAGCAGTACTTC
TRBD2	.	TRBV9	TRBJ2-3	CASSATSGSTDTQYF	TGTGCCAGCAGCGCGACTAGCGGAAGCACAGATACGCAGTATTTT